The 8 T cell receptor beta chains in this list originate from one sample, sequenced in a study of OX40 agonist ivuxolimab in advanced cancers. Produced via immunoSEQ multiplex PCR; TCRdb's table is partial and in-frame only. Seen here are approximately 120,000 clones, just under 95% observed once, and the top ten hold around 0.84%. The sample was CD4+ or CD8+ T cells sorted from blood, taken in a trial of the OX40 agonist ivuxolimab. The source of these receptors is an adult with an advanced solid tumor such as melanoma, head and neck, liver or kidney cancer.

In this sample, this clone turned up once. The chain carries TRBV10-3 and TRBJ1-2; D is ambiguous. Looked up from germline, CDR1 is ENHRY and CDR2 is SYGVKD. This CDR3 is built from 17 residues. Trimming took off 2 bases at V and 1 base at J, with 17 bases between the two ends. The CDR3 DNA reads TGTGCCATCAGTGAGCAAACTTCCTTAAGCTTTAACTATGGCTACACCTTC. This sequence encodes CAISEQTSLSFNYGYTF.

The V gene is TRBV7-3, the J gene TRBJ2-1; no clear D. From germline, CDR1 is SGHTA and CDR2 FQGTGA. The CDR3 spans 12 residues. V dropped 5 bases and J dropped 4 bases, with 6 bases sitting between them. This chain's CDR3 is CASSVAYNEQFF. The CDR3 DNA reads as TGTGCCAGCAGCGTTGCTTACAATGAGCAGTTCTTC.

The V and J genes are TRBV28 and TRBJ2-6; TRBD1 or TRBD2 may be the D gene (5 bases each). Germline V CDR1 and CDR2: MDHEN, SYDVKM. The germline V and J ends were trimmed by 3 bases and 0 bases, with 18 bases remaining between them. The CDR3 consists of 19 residues. CDR3 residues: CASSLGSGTMTSGANVLTF. As DNA, the CDR3 is TGTGCCAGCAGTTTGGGCTCCGGGACCATGACCTCTGGGGCCAACGTCCTGACTTTC.

This clone was detected only once. This sequence joins TRBV7-3 and TRBJ2-7, with 9 nucleotides matching TRBD2. The CDR3 contains 13 residues. Unmatched junction bases numbered 3, after V lost 6 bases and J lost 3 bases. In germline, CDR1 is SGHTA, CDR2 FQGTGA. The CDR3 coding sequence is TGTGCCAGCAGTCCTAGCGGGAACTACGAGCAGTACTTC. This translates into CASSPSGNYEQYF.

This sequence joins TRBV15 and TRBJ2-1; 15 positions match TRBD2. CDR3 length: 17 residues. CDR1 and CDR2 from the germline V gene are LNHNV and YYDKDF (reference sequence). The junction had 6 bases not matched to a gene; V was cut back by 5 bases and J by 4 bases. In nucleotides, the CDR3 is TGTGCCACCAGCCGGTCGGGACTAGCGGGAGGATACAATGAGCAGTTCTTC. Translating gives CATSRSGLAGGYNEQFF.

The chain carries TRBV19 and TRBJ2-6; TRBD1 matches at 7 bases. V gave up 3 bases and J gave up 4 bases; unmatched junction bases: 9. Per germline, CDR1 LNHDA and CDR2 SQIVND (reference sequence). This CDR3 is 17 amino acids long. Here the CDR3 reads CASSIRATGSGANVLTF. CDR3 nucleotide sequence: TGTGCCAGTAGTATTAGGGCGACAGGGTCCGGGGCCAACGTCCTGACTTTC.

The rearrangement links TRBV6-1 to TRBJ2-5, with TRBD2 as a possible D gene (5 bases). CDR3 length: 18 residues. Trimming cost V 2 bases and J 5 bases, with 24 bases left between them. The V gene's germline CDR1 is MNHNS and CDR2 SASEGT. In nucleotides, the CDR3 is TGTGCCAGCAGTGAACCCCCGGCGGGTGGGTTACGAGGGGAGACCCAGTACTTC. Translated: CASSEPPAGGLRGETQYF.

CDR3: CASGLAEIGEQYF. The CDR3 DNA reads TGTGCTAGTGGTTTGGCCGAGATTGGCGAGCAGTACTTC. The chain carries TRBV12-5 and TRBJ2-7; no definite D call. Trimming pared 1 base from V and 6 bases from J, leaving 10 bases between. The CDR3 extends over 13 amino acids. The germline gives CDR1 LGHNT, CDR2 FRNRAP.